This T cell receptor beta chain was sequenced during a study of regulatory T cells in long-lasting Graves disease. General study points: Persistent patients had a count of shared public clonotypes (about 2,700) that exceeded that of new patients (almost 1,000).

As for time point: newly diagnosed GD, antithyroid drugs for less than 3 months. RNA extracted from PBMCs served as the sequencing template. The diagnosis of Graves' disease used American Thyroid Association guidelines. Researchers made TCR beta libraries by using iRepertoire HTBI primers and running Arm-PCR on CDR3 regions. Original processing notes: Sequenced samples collectively carried roughly 63 TRBV and over 11 TRBJ segments. TCRdb reprocessed the multiplex PCR reads via MiXCR and lists one record per CDR3 protein. TCRdb, not the authors, supplied the V and J calls. The data hold about 420,000 distinct CDR3 sequences, with approximately 16% observed a single time. This clonotype was seen at least ten times. Its antigen is undetermined. V gave up 4 bases and J gave up 7 bases, with 14 bases separating them. This CDR3 has 13 residues. Germline V gives CDR1 SGHNT, CDR2 YENEEA. The data were also submitted as part of a second study, on T cells in Graves' hyperthyroidism and ophthalmopathy.

V is TRBV11-3 and J is TRBJ2-7; tentatively, D is TRBD2 (5 bases). The sequenced sample was peripheral blood mononuclear cells (PBMCs), obtained at new diagnosis, from a patient treated with antithyroid drugs. The receptor was derived from a young woman with Graves disease. CDR3 amino acids: CASSYFGSGEQYF. The DNA of the CDR3 is TGTGCCAGCAGCTACTTTGGGAGCGGTGAGCAGTACTTC.